Listed below are T cell receptor beta chains from one sample, sequenced in a study of OX40 agonist ivuxolimab in advanced cancers. TCRdb's table, derived via immunoSEQ multiplex PCR, lists solely in-frame clones and lacks some. Of roughly 75,000 clones listed, about 89% are singletons. The material was CD4+ or CD8+ T cells sorted from blood, obtained in a trial of the OX40 agonist ivuxolimab. The receptors stem from an adult with an advanced solid tumor such as melanoma, head and neck, liver or kidney cancer. Each CDR3 is given with its conserved first and last residue. The D gene is left open where the match is weak. Clone size, where shown, is once, few, many, or a class for clones that have expanded.

TRBV7-8,TRBJ1-4,.,.,CASSFWGLGEKLFF,TGTGCCAGCAGCTTCTGGGGCTTGGGTGAAAAACTGTTTTTT
TRBV27,TRBJ2-7,TRBD1,.,CASSGQGPTYEQYF,TGTGCCAGCAGTGGACAGGGGCCCACCTACGAGCAGTACTTC
TRBV6-6,TRBJ2-2,.,.,CASNRDAGTGELFF,TGTGCCAGCAATCGGGACGCGGGCACCGGGGAGCTGTTTTTT
TRBV5-1,TRBJ2-7,TRBD1,.,CASSPGQGFYEQYF,TGCGCCAGCAGCCCGGGACAGGGATTCTACGAGCAGTACTTC
TRBV6-6,TRBJ2-7,TRBD2,.,CASSYLGTNEQYF,TGTGCCAGCAGTTACTTGGGGACTAATGAGCAGTACTTC
TRBV5-1,TRBJ2-7,TRBD1,.,CASSVGTVYEQYF,TGCGCCAGCAGCGTCGGGACAGTCTACGAGCAGTACTTC
TRBV28,TRBJ1-2,TRBD1,few,CASSLRQGLGYTF,TGTGCCAGCAGTTTGAGACAGGGTCTTGGCTACACCTTC
TRBV25-1,TRBJ2-5,.,.,CASSEPRPRETQYF,TGTGCCAGCAGTGAGCCCAGGCCTCGGGAGACCCAGTACTTC
TRBV14,TRBJ2-1,.,.,CASSQVGAGDEQFF,TGTGCCAGCAGCCAAGTCGGCGCGGGTGATGAGCAGTTCTTC
TRBV25-1,TRBJ2-5,.,.,CASRGAGRETQYF,TGTGCCAGCCGGGGAGCAGGGCGAGAGACCCAGTACTTC
TRBV6-6,TRBJ1-5,.,.,CASSYSKNSNQPQHF,TGTGCCAGCAGTTACTCGAAGAATAGCAATCAGCCCCAGCATTTT
TRBV25-1,TRBJ2-1,TRBD2,.,CASILAGENNEQFF,TGTGCCAGCATACTAGCGGGAGAGAATAATGAGCAGTTCTTC
TRBV6-5,TRBJ1-1,TRBD1,.,CASSYRTGGTEAFF,TGTGCCAGCAGTTATCGGACAGGGGGAACTGAAGCTTTCTTT
TRBV4-1,TRBJ1-2,.,.,CASSQESEYYGYTF,TGCGCCAGCAGCCAGGAGTCAGAATACTATGGCTACACCTTC
TRBV6-5,TRBJ1-1,TRBD1,.,CASSYLYRGLTEAFF,TGTGCCAGCAGTTACTTATACAGGGGCCTGACTGAAGCTTTCTTT
TRBV5-1,TRBJ2-1,TRBD2,.,CASSSGTSNEQFF,TGCGCCAGCAGCTCCGGGACTAGCAATGAGCAGTTCTTC